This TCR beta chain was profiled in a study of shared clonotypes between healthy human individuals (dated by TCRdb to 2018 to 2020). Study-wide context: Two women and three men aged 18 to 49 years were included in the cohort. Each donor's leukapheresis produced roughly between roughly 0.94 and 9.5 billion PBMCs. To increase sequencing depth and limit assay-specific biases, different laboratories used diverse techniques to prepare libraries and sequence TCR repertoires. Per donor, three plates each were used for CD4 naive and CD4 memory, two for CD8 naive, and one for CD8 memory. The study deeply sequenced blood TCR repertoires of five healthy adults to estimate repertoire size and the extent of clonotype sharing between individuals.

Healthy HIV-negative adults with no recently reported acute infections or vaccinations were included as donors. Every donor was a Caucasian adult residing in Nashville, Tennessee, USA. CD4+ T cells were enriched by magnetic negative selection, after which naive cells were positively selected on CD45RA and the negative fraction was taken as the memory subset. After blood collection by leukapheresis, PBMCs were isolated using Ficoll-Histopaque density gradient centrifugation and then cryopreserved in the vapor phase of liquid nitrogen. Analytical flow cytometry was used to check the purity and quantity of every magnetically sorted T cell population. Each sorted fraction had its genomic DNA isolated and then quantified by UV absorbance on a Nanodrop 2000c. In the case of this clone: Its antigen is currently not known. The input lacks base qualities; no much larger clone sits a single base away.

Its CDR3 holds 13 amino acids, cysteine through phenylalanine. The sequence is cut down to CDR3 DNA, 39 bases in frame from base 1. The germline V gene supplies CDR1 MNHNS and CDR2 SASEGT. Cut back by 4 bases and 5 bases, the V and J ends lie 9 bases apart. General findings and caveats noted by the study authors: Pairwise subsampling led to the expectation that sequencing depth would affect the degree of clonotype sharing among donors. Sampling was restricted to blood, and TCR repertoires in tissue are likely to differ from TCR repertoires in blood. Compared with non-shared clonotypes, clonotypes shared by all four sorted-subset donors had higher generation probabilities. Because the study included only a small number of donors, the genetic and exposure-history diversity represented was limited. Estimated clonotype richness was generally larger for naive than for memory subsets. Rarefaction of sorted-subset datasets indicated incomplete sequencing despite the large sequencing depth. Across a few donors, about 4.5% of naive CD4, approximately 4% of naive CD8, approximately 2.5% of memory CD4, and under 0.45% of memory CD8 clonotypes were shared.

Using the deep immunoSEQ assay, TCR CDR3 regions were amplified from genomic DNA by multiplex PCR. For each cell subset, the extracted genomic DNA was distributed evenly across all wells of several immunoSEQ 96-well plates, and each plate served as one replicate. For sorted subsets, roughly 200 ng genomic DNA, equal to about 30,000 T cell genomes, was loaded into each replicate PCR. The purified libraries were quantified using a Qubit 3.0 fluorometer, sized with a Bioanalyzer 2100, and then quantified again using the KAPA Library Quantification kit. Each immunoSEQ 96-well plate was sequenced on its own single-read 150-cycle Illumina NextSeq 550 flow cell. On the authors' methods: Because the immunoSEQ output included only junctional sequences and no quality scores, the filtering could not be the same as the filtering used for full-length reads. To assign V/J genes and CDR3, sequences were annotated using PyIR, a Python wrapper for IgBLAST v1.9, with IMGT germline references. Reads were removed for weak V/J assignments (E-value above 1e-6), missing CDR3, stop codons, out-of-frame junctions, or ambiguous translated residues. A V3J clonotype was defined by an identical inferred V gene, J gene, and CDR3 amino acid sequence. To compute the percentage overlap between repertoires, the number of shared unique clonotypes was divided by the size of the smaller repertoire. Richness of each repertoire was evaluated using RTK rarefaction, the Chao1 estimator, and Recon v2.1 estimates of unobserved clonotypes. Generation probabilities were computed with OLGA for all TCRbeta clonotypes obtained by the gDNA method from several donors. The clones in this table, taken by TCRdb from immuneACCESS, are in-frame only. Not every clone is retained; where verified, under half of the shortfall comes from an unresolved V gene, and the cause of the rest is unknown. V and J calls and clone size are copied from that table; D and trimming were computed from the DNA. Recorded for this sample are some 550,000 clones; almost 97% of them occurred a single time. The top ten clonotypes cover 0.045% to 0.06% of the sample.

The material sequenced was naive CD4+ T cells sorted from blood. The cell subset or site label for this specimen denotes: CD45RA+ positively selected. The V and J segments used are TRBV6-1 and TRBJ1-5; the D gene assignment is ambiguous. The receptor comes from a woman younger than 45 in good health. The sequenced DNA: TGTGCCAGCAGTGTGCAGGCCGATCAGCCCCAGCATTTT. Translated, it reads CASSVQADQPQHF.